The 12 T cell receptor beta chains reported below all come from one sample, sequenced in a study of cytomegalovirus exposure and HLA in healthy donors. The study ran its PCR with 60 Vbeta and 13 Jbeta primers. Using immunoSEQ multiplex PCR, the repertoire was profiled, and TCRdb retains in-frame clones only, with some absent. The sample has about 100,000 clones, about three quarters seen once. Sequencing input: PBMCs. Receptors were obtained from a male donor in good health and CMV-seropositive.

This chain connects TRBV10-1 to TRBJ1-5, with 7 nucleotides matching TRBD1. V gave up 6 bases and J gave up 4 bases; unmatched junction bases: 12. This CDR3 spans 16 amino acids. Per germline, CDR1 WNHNN and CDR2 SYGVQD (reference sequence). This CDR3 reads CASRLAGQKKNQPQHF. CDR3 DNA: TGCGCCAGCAGGCTAGCGGGACAGAAGAAGAATCAGCCCCAGCATTTT.

This chain links TRBV28 with TRBJ2-1; 12 bases are a match to TRBD2. V lost 6 bases to trimming and J lost 12 bases; unmatched junction nucleotides: 12. The V gene's germline CDR1 is MDHEN and CDR2 SYDVKM. This CDR3 has 15 residues. DNA for the CDR3: TGTGCCAGCAGACCACTAGCGGGGGGTTGGGTCGTGCAGTTCTTC. This encodes CASRPLAGGWVVQFF. The full variable domain, rest sourced from reference TRBV28 and TRBJ2-1, is DVKVTQSSRYLVKRTGEKVFLECVQDMDHENMFWYRQDPGLGLRLIYFSYDVKMKEKGDIPEGYSVSREKKERFSLILESASTNQTSMYLCASRPLAGGWVVQFFGPGTRLTVL.

This chain connects TRBV5-1 to TRBJ1-3; D is uncertain. V lost 0 bases and J lost 1, with 11 bases in between. The CDR3 consists of 16 residues. Germline values: CDR1 SGHRS, CDR2 YFSETQ. For the CDR3, the DNA is TGCGCCAGCAGCTTGGCGGCAGGATCATCTGGAAACACCATATATTTT. Translated, it gives CASSLAAGSSGNTIYF.

V usage is TRBV5-1 and J usage is TRBJ2-2, with D maybe TRBD1 (5 bases). There are 13 residues in the CDR3. Trimming removed 3 bases at V and 8 bases at J, with 11 bases between. CDR1 is SGHRS, CDR2 YFSETQ, per germline. The CDR3 here is CASSSTVTGELFF. As DNA, the CDR3 is TGCGCCAGCAGCTCGACAGTAACTGGGGAGCTGTTTTTT. Looking up the rest from reference TRBV5-1 and TRBJ2-2 gives the full variable domain: KAGVTQTPRYLIKTRGQQVTLSCSPISGHRSVSWYQQTPGQGLQFLFEYFSETQRNKGNFPGRFSGRQFSNSRSEMNVSTLELGDSALYLCASSSTVTGELFFGEGSRLTVL.

The V and J genes are TRBV5-4 and TRBJ1-6; D gene ambiguous. The V end lost 4 bases, the J end lost 7 bases, and 12 bases lay between the germline ends. Germline V gene sequence: CDR1 SGHNT, CDR2 YYREEE (reference sequence). The CDR3 length is 14 residues. CDR3 loop: CASSPEGTNSPLHF. The CDR3 DNA reads TGTGCCAGCAGCCCGGAGGGAACCAATTCACCCCTCCACTTT.

The gene calls are TRBV28 and TRBJ2-3, with D possibly matching TRBD1 (5 bases). Looked up from germline, CDR1 is MDHEN and CDR2 is SYDVKM. This CDR3 region has 15 residues. V dropped 8 bases and J dropped 0 bases, with 15 bases sitting between them. CDR3 amino acids: CASARATASTDTQYF. CDR3 in DNA: TGTGCCAGCGCCAGAGCGACAGCTAGCACAGATACGCAGTATTTT.

The chain links TRBV4-3 to TRBJ1-4; no clear D. The CDR3 length is 16 residues. Germline-derived CDR1 and CDR2 are LGHNA and YSLEER. Trimming removed 0 bases from V and 8 bases from J, with 16 bases in between. Written as DNA, the CDR3 is TGCGCCAGCAGCCAAGAAAAAATGATGGTGGGCGAAAAACTGTTTTTT. This codes for CASSQEKMMVGEKLFF.

This clone appeared a single time. The J gene is TRBJ2-1, the V gene TRBV9; TRBD2 aligns across 8 bases. Unmatched junction bases numbered 13, after V lost 4 bases and J lost 4 bases. The germline gives CDR1 SGDLS, CDR2 YYNGEE. The CDR3 is made up of 17 amino acids. The CDR3 sequence is CASSPRVAGIRYNEQFF. CDR3 bases: TGTGCCAGCAGCCCCCGGGTAGCGGGGATAAGATACAATGAGCAGTTCTTC.

The chain recombines TRBV5-1 with TRBJ1-2; 7 bases agree with TRBD1. Germline loops: CDR1 SGHRS, CDR2 YFSETQ. With 5 bases clipped from V and 2 bases from J, the junction kept 6 bases outside the gene matches. The CDR3 loop spans 14 amino acids. The CDR3 here is CASSGETGNYGYTF. Written as DNA, the CDR3 is TGCGCCAGCAGTGGGGAGACAGGGAACTATGGCTACACCTTC.

The chain links TRBV6-5 to TRBJ2-7, with TRBD1 identical over 9 bases. Germline V lookup: CDR1 MNHEY, CDR2 SVGAGI. CDR3 length: 16 amino acids. V lost 4 bases and J lost 2; bases outside the gene matches: 9. The CDR3 sequence is CASSLAGTGTTYEQYF. The CDR3 DNA follows: TGTGCCAGCAGTTTGGCCGGGACAGGGACCACCTACGAGCAGTACTTC.

The chain joins TRBV4-1 to TRBJ2-7, with 7 bases lining up with TRBD1. CDR3 length equals 14 residues. Germline CDR1 is MGHRA and CDR2 is YSYEKL. The junction had 7 bases not matched to a gene; V was cut back by 4 bases and J by 4 bases. CDR3 DNA sequence: TGCGCCAGCAGCCCCTACCGGGACAGATACGAGCAGTACTTC. Translation gives CASSPYRDRYEQYF.

This clone occurred once. This chain links TRBV7-9 with TRBJ2-3; D may be TRBD1 (6 bases). CDR1 and CDR2 (germline): SEHNR, FQNEAQ (reference sequence). V dropped 2 bases and J dropped 6 bases, with 9 bases sitting between them. The CDR3 runs 13 residues. The CDR3 DNA sequence: TGTGCCAGCAGCTTAATGCAGGGGGATACGCAGTATTTT. Translated: CASSLMQGDTQYF. Full variable domain (rest looked up from reference TRBV7-9 and TRBJ2-3): DTGVSQNPRHKITKRGQNVTFRCDPISEHNRLYWYRQTLGQGPEFLTYFQNEAQLEKSRLLSDRFSAERPKGSFSTLEIQRTEQGDSAMYLCASSLMQGDTQYFGPGTRLTVL.